The following is a T cell receptor (beta chain) sequence with its context. V lost 4 bases and J lost 2, with 15 bases in between. CDR3 length equals 17 residues. The data derive from a study of CD8 T cells in Susac syndrome. Roughly 0.45 to 1 ug RNA was reverse transcribed with random hexamers. TCRdb reprocessed the immunoSEQ multiplex PCR reads with MiXCR, giving one entry per CDR3 protein. The sample lists about 140,000 distinct CDR3 sequences; 85% to 95% were seen once. The sample consisted of CD4+ T cells from PBMCs. This receptor was taken from a human donor with multiple sclerosis. The chain is built from TRBV12-3 or TRBV12-4 and TRBJ2-6; D is perhaps TRBD2 (5 bases). In DNA form, the CDR3 reads TGTGCCAGCAGTTCCCTCCCCTCGAGGGCTGGGGCCAACGTCCTGACTTTC. Translating it yields CASSSLPSRAGANVLTF.